The sample holds many counts of the clone carrying this T cell receptor beta chain. Noted time point: newly diagnosed GD, antithyroid drugs for less than 3 months. PBMCs provided the RNA from which the TCR library was made. The length of the CDR3 is 13 residues. V was cut by 6 bases and J by 4 bases, with 12 bases left in between. Germline assignment: CDR1 SQVTM and CDR2 ANQGSEA. These data belong to a study of regulatory T cells in long-lasting Graves disease. Both iRepertoire HTBI primers and Arm-PCR of CDR3 regions were used to build the TCR beta libraries. Via MiXCR, TCRdb re-called the multiplex PCR reads, giving one row per CDR3 protein. The table lists about 560,000 distinct CDR3 sequences, about 16% of them singletons, with more than 10% in the top ten. These data also formed part of another study, on T cells in Graves' hyperthyroidism and ophthalmopathy.

This receptor was taken from a man between 18 and 35 years old with Graves disease. This rearrangement joins TRBV29-1 to TRBJ2-2, with D perhaps matching TRBD2 (6 bases). The sample in question was peripheral blood mononuclear cells (PBMCs), obtained at new diagnosis, from a patient treated with antithyroid drugs. The CDR3 sequence: CSVLWRGTGELFF. CDR3 sequence (DNA): TGCAGCGTACTCTGGCGGGGCACCGGGGAGCTGTTTTTT.